This TCR beta chain is drawn from a study of blood T cells in healthy people across ages. CDR1 MDHEN and CDR2 SYDVKM come from the germline V gene. The CDR3 is 15 residues long. J gave up 3 bases and V 7 bases, and 8 bases lay outside the gene matches. It was with a sample-barcoded 5' primer and a J-beta primer mix that a second PCR of roughly 6 to 12 cycles was run. In TCRdb, the 5' RACE reads were re-called with MiXCR into one record per CDR3 protein. The table records 720,000 or so distinct CDR3 sequences, 40% to 50% of them present only once. Sequencing was performed on blood. The rearrangement uses TRBV28 and TRBJ2-1; TRBD1 agrees at 8 bases. This clonotype was sampled from a man older than 75 in good health. CDR3 bases: TGTGCCAGCAATTCAGGGGGCCTAGGCTACAATGAGCAGTTCTTC. The encoded protein is CASNSGGLGYNEQFF.